Shown below are 11 T cell receptor beta chains from a single sample sequenced in a study of graft-versus-host responses after intestinal transplantation. Produced via immunoSEQ multiplex PCR; TCRdb's table is partial and in-frame only. The sample has about 98,000 clones; about 82% are singletons. The specimen comprised PBMCs, sampled 255 days after intestinal transplant. These receptors all stem from a human patient who received an intestinal transplant, so some T cells may come from the graft donor.

V usage is TRBV27 and J usage is TRBJ2-7; TRBD1 agrees at 9 bases. Germline loops: CDR1 MNHEY, CDR2 SMNVEV (reference sequence). The CDR3 is 15 residues long. V lost 4 bases and J lost 12; bases outside the gene matches: 16. CDR3 coding DNA: TGTGCCAGCAGTTGGGGGACAGGGTTCTCCTACGGGCGGTACTTC. This sequence encodes CASSWGTGFSYGRYF.

The chain recombines TRBV2 with TRBJ2-3; 14 bases line up with TRBD2. The ends lost 10 bases at V and 4 bases at J; junction bases unmatched: 10. The CDR3 has 16 amino acids. From germline, CDR1 is SNHLY and CDR2 FYNNEI. The CDR3 region is CANTRLAGGPSDTQYF. The DNA for the CDR3 is TGTGCCAACACCCGACTAGCGGGAGGGCCTTCAGATACGCAGTATTTT.

This clone was seen a single time. This sequence joins TRBV29-1 and TRBJ2-3, with 7 bases matching TRBD2. The CDR3 length is 16 residues. Per germline, CDR1 SQVTM and CDR2 ANQGSEA. V was clipped by 6 bases and J by 2 bases; unmatched bases: 14. The CDR3 nucleotides read TGCAGCGTGGGGGGGGGTCTAAGGGACTCCACAGATACGCAGTATTTT. Amino acids: CSVGGGLRDSTDTQYF.

The rearrangement links TRBV4-1 to TRBJ1-5, with TRBD1 matching over 7 bases. Trimming took 4 bases from V and 3 from J; bases not matched to a gene: 3. Germline V lookup: CDR1 MGHRA, CDR2 YSYEKL. This CDR3 spans 14 amino acids. The CDR3, as DNA: TGCGCCAGCAGCCGGGGGACAGACAATCAGCCCCAGCATTTT. Translation: CASSRGTDNQPQHF.

The chain links TRBV28 to TRBJ2-5; D might be TRBD2 (6 bases). Germline-derived CDR1 and CDR2 are MDHEN and SYDVKM. There are 16 residues in the CDR3. Trimming cost V 6 bases and J 5 bases, with 22 bases left between them. CDR3 loop: CASSHSGGQGGETQYF. As DNA, the CDR3 is TGTGCCAGCAGCCATTCCGGCGGGCAGGGAGGCGAGACCCAGTACTTC.

In its sample, this clone was seen a few times. This chain joins TRBV21-1 and TRBJ2-5; the DNA was not used to check the table's D call, TRBD1. TRBV21-1 is a pseudogene segment. The CDR3 loop spans 13 amino acids. CDR3 amino acids: CASSRDRGETQYF. CDR3 DNA sequence: TGTGCCAGCAGCAGGGACAGGGGAGAGACCCAGTACTTC.

The V call is TRBV2, the J call TRBJ1-3, with TRBD1 identical over 7 bases. Germline V gene lookup returns CDR1 SNHLY and CDR2 FYNNEI. Trimming cost V 5 bases and J 4 bases; bases outside gene matches: 5. This CDR3 has 14 residues. For the CDR3, the DNA is TGTGCCAGCAGTACAGGGGTTAACGGAAACACCATATATTTT. It yields the protein CASSTGVNGNTIYF.

The V call is TRBV7-9, the J call TRBJ2-3; no firm D call. Germline V CDR1 and CDR2: SEHNR, FQNEAQ (reference sequence). Trimming shortened V by 7 bases and J by 0 bases, and 17 bases separated the two germline ends. The CDR3 consists of 16 residues. CDR3 sequence: CASTWLGSSSTDTQYF. The CDR3 coding sequence is TGTGCCAGCACCTGGTTGGGGTCCTCTAGCACAGATACGCAGTATTTT.

The V call is TRBV7-3, the J call TRBJ1-1; D unclear. The V gene lost 5 bases and the J gene lost 0 bases, with 7 bases spanning the gap. This CDR3 comprises 13 residues. CDR1 and CDR2 from the germline V gene are SGHTA and FQGTGA. This CDR3 reads CASSRDMNTEAFF. CDR3 coding DNA: TGTGCCAGCAGCAGGGATATGAACACTGAAGCTTTCTTT.

The chain joins TRBV6-6 to TRBJ1-5, with TRBD1 as a possible D gene (5 bases). Trimming stripped 7 bases from V and 5 bases from J, with 15 bases between. Germline V gene sequence: CDR1 MNHNY, CDR2 SVGAGI (reference sequence). This CDR3 spans 14 amino acids. Here the CDR3 reads CASINEGPHQPQHF. CDR3 bases: TGTGCCAGCATTAATGAGGGACCCCATCAGCCCCAGCATTTT.

The chain links TRBV11-2 to TRBJ2-5; TRBD2 matches at 10 bases. After removal of 6 bases from V and 5 bases from J, the junction contained 3 bases not matched to a gene. Germline V gene data show CDR1 as SGHAT and CDR2 as FQNNGV. The CDR3 is 13 residues long. This CDR3 is CASRGAGGETQYF. The CDR3 bases are TGTGCCAGCAGGGGAGCGGGAGGGGAGACCCAGTACTTC.